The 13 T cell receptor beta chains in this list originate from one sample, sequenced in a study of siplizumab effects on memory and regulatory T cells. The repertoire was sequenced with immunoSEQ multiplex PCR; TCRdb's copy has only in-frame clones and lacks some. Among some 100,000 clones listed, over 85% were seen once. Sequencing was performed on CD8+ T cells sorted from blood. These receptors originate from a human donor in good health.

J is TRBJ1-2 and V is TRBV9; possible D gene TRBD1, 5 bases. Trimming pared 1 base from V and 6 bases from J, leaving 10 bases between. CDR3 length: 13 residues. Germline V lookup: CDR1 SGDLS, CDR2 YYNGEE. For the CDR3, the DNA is TGTGCCAGCAGCGTAAAAGAAGGGGATGGCTACACCTTC. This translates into CASSVKEGDGYTF.

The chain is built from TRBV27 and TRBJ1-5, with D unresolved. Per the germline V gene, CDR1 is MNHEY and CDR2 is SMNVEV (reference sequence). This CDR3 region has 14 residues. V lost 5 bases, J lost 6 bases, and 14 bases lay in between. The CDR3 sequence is CASSLRSGSQPQHF. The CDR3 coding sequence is TGTGCCAGCAGTCTCAGATCGGGGAGTCAGCCCCAGCATTTT.

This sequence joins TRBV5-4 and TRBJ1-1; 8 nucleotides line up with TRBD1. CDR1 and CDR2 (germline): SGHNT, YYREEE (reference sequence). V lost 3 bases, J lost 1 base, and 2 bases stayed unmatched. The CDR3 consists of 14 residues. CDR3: CASSSGQENTEAFF. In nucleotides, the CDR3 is TGTGCCAGCAGCTCGGGACAGGAGAACACTGAAGCTTTCTTT.

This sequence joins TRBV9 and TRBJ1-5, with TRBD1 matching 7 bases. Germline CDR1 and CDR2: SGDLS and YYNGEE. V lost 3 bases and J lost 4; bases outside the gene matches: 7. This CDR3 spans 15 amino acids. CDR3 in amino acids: CASSAHGTENQPQHF. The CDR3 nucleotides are TGTGCCAGCAGCGCTCATGGGACAGAAAATCAGCCCCAGCATTTT. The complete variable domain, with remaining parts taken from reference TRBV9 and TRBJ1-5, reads DSGVTQTPKHLITATGQRVTLRCSPRSGDLSVYWYQQSLDQGLQFLIQYYNGEERAKGNILERFSAQQFPDLHSELNLSSLELGDSALYFCASSAHGTENQPQHFGDGTRLSIL.

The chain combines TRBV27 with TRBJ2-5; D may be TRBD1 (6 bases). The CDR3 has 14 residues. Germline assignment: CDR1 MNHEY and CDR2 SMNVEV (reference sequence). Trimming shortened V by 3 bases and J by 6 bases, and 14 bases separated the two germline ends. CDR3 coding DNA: TGTGCCAGCAGTTTTGGGGGCCACTTGCAGACCCAGTACTTC. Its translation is CASSFGGHLQTQYF.

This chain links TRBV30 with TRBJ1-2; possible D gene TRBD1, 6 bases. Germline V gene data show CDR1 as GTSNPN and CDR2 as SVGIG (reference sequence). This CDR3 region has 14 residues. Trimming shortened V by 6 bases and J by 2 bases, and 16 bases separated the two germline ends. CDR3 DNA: TGTGCCTGCCTATCGACAGGCGCGAACTATGGCTACACCTTC. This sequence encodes CACLSTGANYGYTF.

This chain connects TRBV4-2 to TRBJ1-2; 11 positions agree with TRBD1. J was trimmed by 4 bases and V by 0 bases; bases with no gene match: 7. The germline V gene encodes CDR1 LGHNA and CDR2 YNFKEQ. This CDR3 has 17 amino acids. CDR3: CASSQEGTGGVGYGYTF. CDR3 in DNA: TGTGCCAGCAGCCAAGAAGGGACAGGGGGGGTCGGCTATGGCTACACCTTC.

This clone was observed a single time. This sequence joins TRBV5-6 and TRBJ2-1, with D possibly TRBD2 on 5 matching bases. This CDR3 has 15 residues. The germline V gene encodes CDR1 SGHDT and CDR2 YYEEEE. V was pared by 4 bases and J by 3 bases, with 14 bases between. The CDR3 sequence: CASSKLVSNYNEQFF. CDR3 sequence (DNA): TGTGCCAGCAGCAAACTAGTTTCTAACTACAATGAGCAGTTCTTC.

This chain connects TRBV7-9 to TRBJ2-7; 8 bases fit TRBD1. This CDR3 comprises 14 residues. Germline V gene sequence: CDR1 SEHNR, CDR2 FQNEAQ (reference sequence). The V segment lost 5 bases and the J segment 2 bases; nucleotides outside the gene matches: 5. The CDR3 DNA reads TGTGCCAGCAGCCTGAGCAGGGGGCCCTACGAGCAGTACTTC. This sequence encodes CASSLSRGPYEQYF.

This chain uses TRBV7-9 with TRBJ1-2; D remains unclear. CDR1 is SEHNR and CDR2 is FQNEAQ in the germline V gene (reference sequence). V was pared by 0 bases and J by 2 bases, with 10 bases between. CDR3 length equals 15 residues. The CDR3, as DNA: TGTGCCAGCAGCTTAGCGCCAACAGCGAACTATGGCTACACCTTC. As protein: CASSLAPTANYGYTF. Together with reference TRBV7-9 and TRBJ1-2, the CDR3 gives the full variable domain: DTGVSQNPRHKITKRGQNVTFRCDPISEHNRLYWYRQTLGQGPEFLTYFQNEAQLEKSRLLSDRFSAERPKGSFSTLEIQRTEQGDSAMYLCASSLAPTANYGYTFGSGTRLTVV.

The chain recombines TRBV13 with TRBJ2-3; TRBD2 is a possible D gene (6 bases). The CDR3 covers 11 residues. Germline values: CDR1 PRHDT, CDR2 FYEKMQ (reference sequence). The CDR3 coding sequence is TGTGCTAGCGGACTCTCAGATACGCAGTATTTT. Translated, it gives CASGLSDTQYF.

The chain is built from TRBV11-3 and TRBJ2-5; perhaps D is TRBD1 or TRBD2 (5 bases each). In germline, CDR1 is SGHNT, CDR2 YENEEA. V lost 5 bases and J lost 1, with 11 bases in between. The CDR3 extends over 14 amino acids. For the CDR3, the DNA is TGTGCCAGCAGCGCCCGGGACGGCCAAGAGACCCAGTACTTC. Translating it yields CASSARDGQETQYF.

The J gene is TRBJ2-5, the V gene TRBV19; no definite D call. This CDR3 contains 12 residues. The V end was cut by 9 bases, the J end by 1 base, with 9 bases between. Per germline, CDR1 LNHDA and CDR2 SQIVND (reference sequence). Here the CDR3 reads CASSGLQETQYF. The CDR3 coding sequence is TGTGCCAGCTCTGGGCTCCAAGAGACCCAGTACTTC.